The sequence of this T cell receptor beta chain was determined in a study of shared clonotypes between healthy human individuals. The table came from immunoSEQ multiplex PCR; TCRdb's copy has only in-frame clones and leaves some out. The sample has some 2,100,000 clones; 90% to 97% are singletons. The investigators split CD4+ cells into a CD45RA+ naive subset and a CD45RA-negative memory subset. Germline assignment: CDR1 PRHDT and CDR2 FYEKMQ (reference sequence). V lost 5 bases to trimming and J lost 2 bases, with 18 bases between them. The CDR3 length is 17 residues. This receptor was taken from a young man in good health. The sample consisted of naive CD4+ T cells sorted from blood. The subset denotes: CD45RA+ positively selected. The rearrangement uses TRBV13 and TRBJ2-2; possible D gene TRBD1, 6 bases. The CDR3 bases are TGTGCCAGCAGCCCGGGGCCCGACAGGTCTAACACCGGGGAGCTGTTTTTT. This codes for CASSPGPDRSNTGELFF.